Each of the 27 T cell receptor beta chains below was sequenced from the same sample in a study of CD8 T cells in ankylosing spondylitis. Antigens of these TCRs are unknown. General study findings and limits: One TCR beta motif, made up of fewer than 10 highly homologous variants, appeared characteristic of ankylosing spondylitis blood.

TCRdb redid the calling of the 5' RACE reads with MiXCR, one entry per CDR3 protein. The sample includes about 340,000 distinct CDR3 sequences, 6.5% to 10% seen only once; the top ten take more than 12%. The sample comprised blood, either unsorted or a sorted T cell fraction (not recorded which). All receptors derive from a male donor with ankylosing spondylitis.

There are many counts of this clonotype. The V gene is TRBV12-3 or TRBV12-4, the J gene TRBJ2-1, with 8 bases lining up with TRBD2. This CDR3 is built from 12 residues. Here the CDR3 reads CASLGGGNEQFF. The CDR3 nucleotides are TGTGCTTCCCTCGGGGGGGGCAATGAGCAGTTCTTC.

This clonotype was seen more than once but under ten times. V is TRBV14 and J is TRBJ2-6, with D uncertain. V gave up 1 base and J gave up 4 bases, with 8 bases separating them. This CDR3 has 15 amino acids. CDR1 SGHDN and CDR2 FVKESK come from the germline V gene. This chain's CDR3 is CASSQATQGANVLTF. CDR3 sequence (DNA): TGTGCCAGCAGCCAAGCCACACAGGGGGCCAACGTCCTGACTTTC.

This clonotype came up a few times. A read error may account for a junction end that differs from germline. The chain carries TRBV7-9 and TRBJ2-1; tentative D call: TRBD2 (6 bases). The length of the CDR3 is 13 residues. The germline V gene encodes CDR1 SEHNR and CDR2 FQNEAQ (reference sequence). The CDR3 coding sequence is TGTGCCAGCAGCTCCCTTCTAGCGACGCCTCTTAGCTTC. This codes for CASSSLLATPLSF.

The sample holds a few counts of this clonotype. The chain recombines TRBV5-1 with TRBJ2-7; 9 bases match TRBD1. CDR1 and CDR2 from the germline V gene are SGHRS and YFSETQ. The CDR3 length is 15 residues. V shed 6 bases, J shed 1 base, and the junction held 8 bases outside the gene matches. This CDR3 is CASTPRDRVSYEQYF. CDR3 in DNA: TGCGCCAGCACCCCCCGGGACAGGGTGTCCTACGAGCAGTACTTC.

V is TRBV7-9 and J is TRBJ2-7; TRBD1 agrees at 7 bases. The V gene end was trimmed by 2 bases and the J gene end by 6 bases; junction bases not matched to a gene: 10. Germline V gives CDR1 SEHNR, CDR2 FQNEAQ (reference sequence). The CDR3 spans 15 residues. In nucleotides, the CDR3 is TGTGCCAGCAGCTTACGACAGGGCCTAGAGGGCGAGCAGTACTTC. Translation: CASSLRQGLEGEQYF. Filled out from reference TRBV7-9 and TRBJ2-7, the complete variable domain reads DTGVSQNPRHKITKRGQNVTFRCDPISEHNRLYWYRQTLGQGPEFLTYFQNEAQLEKSRLLSDRFSAERPKGSFSTLEIQRTEQGDSAMYLCASSLRQGLEGEQYFGPGTRLTVT.

This clonotype has a count of ten or more. The genes are TRBV2 and TRBJ1-2; D remains ambiguous. Germline V gives CDR1 SNHLY, CDR2 FYNNEI. The CDR3 sequence is 13 residues long. Trimming took 1 base from V and 5 from J, leaving 8 bases between them. The CDR3 DNA sequence: TGTGCCAGCAGTGAAGAGGCGGGATATGGCTACACCTTC. Translated, it gives CASSEEAGYGYTF.

Only a few counts were recorded for this clonotype. The chain links TRBV2 to TRBJ1-5; 9 positions match TRBD1. Per the germline V gene, CDR1 is SNHLY and CDR2 is FYNNEI. CDR3 length equals 16 residues. V shed 6 bases, J shed 0 bases, and the junction held 6 bases outside the gene matches. CDR3 coding DNA: TGTGCCAGCAGGGGACAGGGATCTTTTAGCAATCAGCCCCAGCATTTT. Residues: CASRGQGSFSNQPQHF.

The chain has TRBV27 and TRBJ2-1, with 14 bases that match TRBD2. CDR3 size: 16 residues. In germline, CDR1 is MNHEY, CDR2 SMNVEV (reference sequence). Losses at the gene ends were 5 bases for V and 7 bases for J; bases not matched to a gene: 7. As DNA, the CDR3 is TGTGCCAGCAGTAGTACTGGGACTAGCGGGAGAAATGAGCAGTTCTTC. This codes for CASSSTGTSGRNEQFF.

The chain joins TRBV27 to TRBJ2-2; 10 bases match TRBD2. J gave up 2 bases and V 4 bases, and 7 bases lay outside the gene matches. Germline loops: CDR1 MNHEY, CDR2 SMNVEV (reference sequence). CDR3 length: 17 amino acids. CDR3 nucleotide sequence: TGTGCCAGCAGTTCCCCGGCTAGCGGGAGAAACACCGGGGAGCTGTTTTTT. The encoded protein is CASSSPASGRNTGELFF.

V and J are TRBV7-2 and TRBJ1-5; D is possibly TRBD1 (6 bases). Trimming left V 2 bases short and J 5 bases short, with 7 bases between. CDR1 is SGHTA, CDR2 FQGNSA, per germline. CDR3 size: 13 residues. The CDR3 sequence is CASSLWGHQPQHF. The CDR3 nucleotides read TGTGCCAGCAGCTTATGGGGGCATCAGCCCCAGCATTTT.

This chain joins TRBV7-3 and TRBJ2-3, with TRBD1 matching over 12 bases. Trimming cost V 2 bases and J 6 bases; bases outside gene matches: 3. Germline CDR1 SGHTA, CDR2 FQGTGA. The CDR3 covers 15 residues. This chain's CDR3 is CASSLGTGGSDTQYF. The DNA of the CDR3 is TGTGCCAGCAGCTTAGGGACAGGGGGCTCGGATACGCAGTATTTT. The full variable domain, its missing parts supplied by reference TRBV7-3 and TRBJ2-3, is GAGVSQTPSNKVTEKGKYVELRCDPISGHTALYWYRQSLGQGPEFLIYFQGTGAADDSGLPNDRFFAVRPEGSVSTLKIQRTERGDSAVYLCASSLGTGGSDTQYFGPGTRLTVL.

This clonotype was seen a few times. The genes are TRBV7-8 and TRBJ2-7; 8 bases match TRBD2. CDR1 is SGHVS and CDR2 is FQNEAQ in the germline V gene. V lost 1 base to trimming and J lost 2 bases; unmatched junction nucleotides: 7. The CDR3 covers 16 residues. The DNA of the CDR3 is TGTGCCAGCAGCTTAGGATGGAGCGGGAGAGCCTACGAGCAGTACTTC. This sequence encodes CASSLGWSGRAYEQYF. Combining the CDR3 with reference TRBV7-8 and TRBJ2-7 gives the whole variable domain GAGVSQSPRYKVAKRGQDVALRCDPISGHVSLFWYQQALGQGPEFLTYFQNEAQLDKSGLPSDRFFAERPEGSVSTLKIQRTQQEDSAVYLCASSLGWSGRAYEQYFGPGTRLTVT.

This clonotype was counted many times. The rearrangement links TRBV12-3 or TRBV12-4 to TRBJ2-7; 9 positions agree with TRBD1. The CDR3 loop spans 15 amino acids. V lost 3 bases, J lost 3 bases, and 6 bases stayed unmatched. CDR3 DNA sequence: TGTGCCAGCAGTTTGGGGACAGGGAGCCTCTACGAGCAGTACTTC. Its protein product is CASSLGTGSLYEQYF.

This clonotype was seen at least ten times. The chain uses TRBV11-2 and TRBJ2-5, with 14 bases identical to TRBD2. Trimming took 5 bases from V and 1 from J; bases not matched to a gene: 9. Germline assignment: CDR1 SGHAT and CDR2 FQNNGV. The CDR3 length is 18 residues. The CDR3 region has the DNA TGTGCCAGCAGCGCAGAAAGGACTAGCGGGAGGTCCCAAGAGACCCAGTACTTC. It translates to CASSAERTSGRSQETQYF.

This clonotype was seen ten or more times. This chain connects TRBV4-1 to TRBJ1-3; no clear D. This CDR3 has 16 amino acids. Germline values: CDR1 MGHRA, CDR2 YSYEKL. The V end was cut by 1 base, the J end by 1 base, with 11 bases between. The CDR3 sequence is CASSQARQRSGNTIYF. The CDR3 DNA reads TGCGCCAGCAGCCAAGCCCGCCAGAGGTCTGGAAACACCATATATTTT.

The chain couples TRBV7-9 to TRBJ2-1, with 7 bases lining up with TRBD1. The ends lost 5 bases at V and 5 bases at J; junction bases unmatched: 9. Germline V gene sequence: CDR1 SEHNR, CDR2 FQNEAQ (reference sequence). CDR3 length: 15 amino acids. This chain's CDR3 is CASSPPGQPDNEQFF. The CDR3 nucleotides read TGTGCCAGCAGCCCCCCGGGACAGCCAGACAATGAGCAGTTCTTC.

The chain has TRBV20-1 and TRBJ1-4, with TRBD1 identical over 8 bases. J gave up 3 bases and V 6 bases, and 3 bases lay outside the gene matches. CDR3 length equals 13 residues. CDR1 and CDR2 from the germline V gene are DFQATT and SNEGSKA (reference sequence). The DNA of the CDR3 is TGCAGTGCCAGGGGACAGGCTAATGAAAAACTGTTTTTT. This translates into CSARGQANEKLFF.

This chain links TRBV25-1 with TRBJ2-5; possible D gene TRBD1, 6 bases. The CDR3 loop spans 13 amino acids. With 8 bases removed from V and 2 bases from J, the gap between germline ends came to 12 bases. Germline values: CDR1 MGHDK, CDR2 SYGVNS. The CDR3 reads CASGWTEQETQYF. DNA for the CDR3: TGTGCCAGCGGTTGGACAGAGCAAGAGACCCAGTACTTC. The complete variable domain, with remaining parts taken from reference TRBV25-1 and TRBJ2-5, reads EADIYQTPRYLVIGTGKKITLECSQTMGHDKMYWYQQDPGMELHLIHYSYGVNSTEKGDLSSESTVSRIRTEHFPLTLESARPSHTSQYLCASGWTEQETQYFGPGTRLLVL.

This clonotype was found a few times. CDR3 sequence (DNA): TGTGCCAGCAGTTCTCCGGGACAGGGTTTCGACGAGCAGTACTTC. Translation: CASSSPGQGFDEQYF. This chain joins TRBV28 and TRBJ2-7; 9 bases are shared with TRBD1. This CDR3 spans 15 amino acids. The trim removed 4 bases at V and 5 bases at J, leaving 9 bases unmatched. Germline-derived CDR1 and CDR2 are MDHEN and SYDVKM.

This clonotype was seen a few times. The rearrangement uses TRBV10-3 and TRBJ2-3; 8 nucleotides agree with TRBD2. CDR1 and CDR2 from the germline V gene are ENHRY and SYGVKD. The CDR3 has 14 amino acids. V shed 8 bases and J 1 base; nucleotides not matched to a gene: 5. The CDR3 protein is CAIRGGEGTDTQYF. The CDR3 coding sequence is TGTGCCATCCGGGGGGGTGAGGGCACAGATACGCAGTATTTT.

V and J are TRBV11-3 and TRBJ2-7; D remains unclear. The V and J ends lost 5 bases and 4 bases respectively, with 15 bases between them. Germline V CDR1 and CDR2: SGHNT, YENEEA. The CDR3 loop spans 14 amino acids. DNA of the CDR3: TGTGCCAGCAGCCTTATAGAACCTTTATACGAGCAGTACTTC. Its protein is CASSLIEPLYEQYF. Together with reference TRBV11-3 and TRBJ2-7, the CDR3 gives the full variable domain: EAGVVQSPRYKIIEKKQPVAFWCNPISGHNTLYWYLQNLGQGPELLIRYENEEAVDDSQLPKDRFSAERLKGVDSTLKIQPAELGDSAVYLCASSLIEPLYEQYFGPGTRLTVT.

The sample holds a few counts of this clonotype. This chain uses TRBV4-3 with TRBJ2-3; 10 bases fit TRBD2. Germline lookup yields CDR1 LGHNA and CDR2 YSLEER. This CDR3 contains 16 residues. V was clipped by 3 bases and J by 4 bases; unmatched bases: 7. The CDR3 here is CASSHSAGGYPDTQYF. The CDR3 region has the DNA TGCGCCAGCAGCCACTCAGCGGGAGGGTACCCAGATACGCAGTATTTT.

This chain connects TRBV7-3 to TRBJ1-6; no firm D call. The V and J ends lost 7 bases and 10 bases respectively, with 14 bases between them. Germline CDR1 SGHTA, CDR2 FQGTGA. The CDR3 runs 13 residues. In nucleotides, the CDR3 is TGTGCCAGCACCCCAAATCTTGGGTCACCCCTCCACTTT. Translation gives CASTPNLGSPLHF. Variable domain in full (rest from reference TRBV7-3 and TRBJ1-6): GAGVSQTPSNKVTEKGKYVELRCDPISGHTALYWYRQSLGQGPEFLIYFQGTGAADDSGLPNDRFFAVRPEGSVSTLKIQRTERGDSAVYLCASTPNLGSPLHFGNGTRLTVT.

This clonotype was counted ten times or more. The chain combines TRBV9 with TRBJ2-7; no clear D gene. Germline CDR1 is SGDLS and CDR2 is YYNGEE. The CDR3 runs to 15 residues. The V end was cut by 0 bases, the J end by 2 bases, with 12 bases between. The CDR3 region is CASSVADGIAYEQYF. In nucleotides, the CDR3 is TGTGCCAGCAGCGTAGCGGACGGAATAGCCTACGAGCAGTACTTC.

This clonotype occurred many times. This chain uses TRBV11-2 with TRBJ2-3; D possibly matches TRBD1 or TRBD2 (5 bases each). Trimming removed 1 base from V and 6 bases from J, with 14 bases in between. Germline V CDR1 and CDR2: SGHAT, FQNNGV. The length of the CDR3 is 15 residues. In DNA form, the CDR3 reads TGTGCCAGCAGCTTAGCGGGACGTCCGATTGATACGCAGTATTTT. It yields the protein CASSLAGRPIDTQYF.

This chain joins TRBV7-3 and TRBJ2-3; tentative D call: TRBD2 (6 bases). Germline assignment: CDR1 SGHTA and CDR2 FQGTGA. The V and J ends lost 2 bases and 4 bases respectively, with 16 bases between them. The CDR3 is 16 residues long. The CDR3 DNA follows: TGTGCCAGCAGCTTATGGGGGACTCAGACCGCAGATACGCAGTATTTT. Encoded protein: CASSLWGTQTADTQYF.

This rearrangement joins TRBV4-2 to TRBJ2-7; D is possibly TRBD1 (5 bases). This CDR3 region has 15 residues. The germline V and J ends were trimmed by 0 bases and 0 bases, with 9 bases remaining between them. Per the germline V gene, CDR1 is LGHNA and CDR2 is YNFKEQ. CDR3 residues: CASSQEHDSSYEQYF. Written as DNA, the CDR3 is TGTGCCAGCAGCCAAGAACACGACAGCTCCTACGAGCAGTACTTC.